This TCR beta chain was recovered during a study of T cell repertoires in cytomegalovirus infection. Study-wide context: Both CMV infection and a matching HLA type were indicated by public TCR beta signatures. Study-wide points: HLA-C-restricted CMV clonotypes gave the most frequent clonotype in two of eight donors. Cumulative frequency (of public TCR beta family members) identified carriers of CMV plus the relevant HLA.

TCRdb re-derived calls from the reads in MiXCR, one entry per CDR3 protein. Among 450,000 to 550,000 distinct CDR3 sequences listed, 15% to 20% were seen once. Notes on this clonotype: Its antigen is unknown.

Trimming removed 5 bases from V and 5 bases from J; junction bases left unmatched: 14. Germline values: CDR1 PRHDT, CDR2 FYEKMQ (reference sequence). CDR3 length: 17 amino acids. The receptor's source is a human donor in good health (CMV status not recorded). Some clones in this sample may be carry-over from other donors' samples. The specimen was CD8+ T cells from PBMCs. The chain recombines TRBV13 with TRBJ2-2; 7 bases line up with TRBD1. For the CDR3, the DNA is TGTGCCAGCAGCATAACCGGGACAGCCACTTGGACCGGGGAGCTGTTTTTT. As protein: CASSITGTATWTGELFF.